These 18 T cell receptor beta chains originate from one sample sequenced in a study of T cell responses to AZD1222 COVID-19 vaccine. The method was immunoSEQ multiplex PCR; TCRdb's version includes in-frame clones alone and lacks a portion of them. The table lists tens of thousands of clones, about four fifths of them singletons. The sequenced sample was peripheral blood, obtained on day 0 of AZD1222 vaccination. Every receptor here comes from an adult in good health.

Worth noting for this clone: This CDR3 is also generated by other DNA sequences in the sample. This rearrangement joins TRBV6-2 or TRBV6-3 to TRBJ1-1, with D possibly matching TRBD1 (6 bases). The CDR3 extends over 12 amino acids. Trimming removed 5 bases at V and 3 bases at J, with 7 bases between. The germline CDR1 and CDR2 sequences are MNHEY and SVGEGT. The CDR3 DNA follows: TGTGCCAGCAGTGGGGGCTACACTGAAGCTTTCTTT. The encoded protein is CASSGGYTEAFF.

The rearrangement links TRBV5-6 to TRBJ1-1; 7 bases agree with TRBD1. This CDR3 contains 15 residues. The germline CDR1 and CDR2 sequences are SGHDT and YYEEEE. Germline trimming cut 7 bases from V and 0 bases from J; bases unmatched to any gene: 9. CDR3 loop: CASSGDSALNTEAFF. The CDR3 bases are TGTGCCAGCTCCGGGGACAGCGCACTGAACACTGAAGCTTTCTTT.

This clone was counted a single time. The V and J genes are TRBV6-6 and TRBJ2-1; D remains unclear. V was cut by 0 bases and J by 10 bases, with 4 bases left in between. Germline values: CDR1 MNHNY, CDR2 SVGAGI (reference sequence). The CDR3 runs 11 residues. The DNA for the CDR3 is TGTGCCAGCAGTTACTCGGGAGAGCAGTTCTTC. Its protein is CASSYSGEQFF.

The rearrangement joins TRBV29-1 to TRBJ1-2; 9 bases line up with TRBD1. After removal of 0 bases from V and 1 base from J, the junction contained 3 bases not matched to a gene. Germline V CDR1 and CDR2: SQVTM, ANQGSEA. The CDR3 spans 15 residues. The CDR3 here is CSVEDRDRDNYGYTF. The CDR3 DNA reads as TGCAGCGTTGAAGATCGGGACAGGGATAACTATGGCTACACCTTC. The full variable domain, in which reference TRBV29-1 and TRBJ1-2 provide the parts outside the CDR3, is SAVISQKPSRDICQRGTSLTIQCQVDSQVTMMFWYRQQPGQSLTLIATANQGSEATYESGFVIDKFPISRPNLTFSTLTVSNMSPEDSSIYLCSVEDRDRDNYGYTFGSGTRLTVV.

The V gene is TRBV6-1, the J gene TRBJ1-5; D gene ambiguous. Germline CDR1 reads MNHNS; CDR2 reads SASEGT. The CDR3 has 15 residues. V lost 6 bases and J lost 4, with 16 bases in between. CDR3 bases: TGTGCCAGCAGGGGCGGGCACAGCCCTAATCAGCCCCAGCATTTT. This codes for CASRGGHSPNQPQHF.

The J gene is TRBJ2-7, the V gene TRBV11-3; a weak D match, TRBD1 (6 bases). The germline gives CDR1 SGHNT, CDR2 YENEEA. V gave up 5 bases and J gave up 3 bases, with 11 bases separating them. The length of the CDR3 is 13 residues. Here the CDR3 reads CASSIADSYEQYF. CDR3 DNA sequence: TGTGCCAGCAGCATTGCGGACAGCTACGAGCAGTACTTC.

This clone was detected a few times. V usage is TRBV7-3 and J usage is TRBJ2-1; D gene ambiguous. The ends were cut back, 4 bases at V and 5 bases at J, with 9 bases in the middle. There are 13 residues in the CDR3. The germline gives CDR1 SGHTA, CDR2 FQGTGA. CDR3: CASSSTRDNEQFF. CDR3 DNA: TGTGCCAGCAGCTCCACACGAGACAATGAGCAGTTCTTC.

The V gene is TRBV5-1, the J gene TRBJ2-2; the match to TRBD1 covers 7 bases. V lost 0 bases to trimming and J lost 4 bases; unmatched junction nucleotides: 3. The CDR3 sequence is 15 residues long. Germline CDR1 reads SGHRS; CDR2 reads YFSETQ. The chain's CDR3 is CASSLAGQITGELFF. DNA of the CDR3: TGCGCCAGCAGCTTGGCGGGACAGATCACCGGGGAGCTGTTTTTT.

V gene TRBV9 combines with J gene TRBJ2-3; D gene uncertain. This CDR3 comprises 13 residues. Between the trimmed V and J ends, which lost 0 bases and 6 bases, there was a span of 8 bases. Germline V CDR1 and CDR2: SGDLS, YYNGEE. CDR3 bases: TGTGCCAGCAGCGTAGGCCTTTTGGATACGCAGTATTTT. Its protein is CASSVGLLDTQYF. The entire variable domain, with the rest obtained from reference TRBV9 and TRBJ2-3, is as follows: DSGVTQTPKHLITATGQRVTLRCSPRSGDLSVYWYQQSLDQGLQFLIQYYNGEERAKGNILERFSAQQFPDLHSELNLSSLELGDSALYFCASSVGLLDTQYFGPGTRLTVL.

CDR3 region: CAWTAKSSYNSPLHF. CDR3 coding DNA: TGTGCCTGGACCGCAAAAAGCTCCTATAATTCACCCCTCCACTTT. The rearrangement joins TRBV30 to TRBJ1-6; D gene uncertain. Germline V gene data show CDR1 as GTSNPN and CDR2 as SVGIG (reference sequence). Trimming left V 4 bases short and J 0 bases short, with 10 bases between. CDR3 length: 15 amino acids.

The chain combines TRBV30 with TRBJ1-2; 8 bases match TRBD1. CDR3 length equals 14 residues. Germline lookup yields CDR1 GTSNPN and CDR2 SVGIG (reference sequence). Germline trimming cut 2 bases from V and 8 bases from J; bases unmatched to any gene: 10. The chain's CDR3 is CAWSLRTGTGGYTF. As DNA, the CDR3 is TGTGCCTGGAGTCTCCGGACAGGGACGGGAGGCTACACCTTC. The whole variable domain, remainder taken from reference TRBV30 and TRBJ1-2, is SQTIHQWPATLVQPVGSPLSLECTVEGTSNPNLYWYRQAAGRGLQLLFYSVGIGQISSEVPQNLSASRPQDRQFILSSKKLLLSDSGFYLCAWSLRTGTGGYTFGSGTRLTVV.

In its sample, this clone is medium-sized (0.01 to 0.1%). CDR3 sequence reads: CASSSLFPNGEQYF. Here the CDR3 DNA reads TGTGCCAGCAGTTCTCTGTTTCCGAACGGCGAGCAGTACTTC. This rearrangement joins TRBV27 to TRBJ2-7; D is unresolved. The ends were cut back, 4 bases at V and 6 bases at J, with 16 bases in the middle. Germline V gives CDR1 MNHEY, CDR2 SMNVEV (reference sequence). The CDR3 is made up of 14 amino acids.

This clone showed up just a few times. The rearrangement joins TRBV5-1 to TRBJ2-3; D is undetermined. The V and J ends lost 4 bases and 1 base respectively, with 10 bases between them. This CDR3 has 14 amino acids. CDR1 is SGHRS, CDR2 YFSETQ, per germline. The CDR3 coding sequence is TGCGCCAGCAGCCTCCGGGCCCGCACAGATACGCAGTATTTT. It encodes CASSLRARTDTQYF.

This clone was found a few times. The chain employs TRBV6-6 and TRBJ2-3; D may be TRBD1 or TRBD2 (5 bases each). The germline V gene encodes CDR1 MNHNY and CDR2 SVGAGI (reference sequence). The CDR3 is 12 amino acids. The V and J ends lost 4 bases and 3 bases respectively, with 5 bases between them. The CDR3 protein is CASSWGTDTQYF. CDR3 coding DNA: TGTGCCAGCAGTTGGGGGACAGATACGCAGTATTTT.

J is TRBJ1-2 and V is TRBV6-5; D unresolved. CDR1 and CDR2 from the germline V gene are MNHEY and SVGAGI. V dropped 6 bases and J dropped 3 bases, with 8 bases sitting between them. The length of the CDR3 is 12 residues. The CDR3 loop reads CASRSSHYGYTF. The CDR3 DNA reads as TGTGCCAGCAGGTCTTCTCACTATGGCTACACCTTC.

The chain carries TRBV5-1 and TRBJ2-7; TRBD1 matches at 10 bases. This CDR3 is 18 amino acids long. The germline V gene encodes CDR1 SGHRS and CDR2 YFSETQ. Unmatched junction bases numbered 16, after V lost 0 bases and J lost 7 bases. CDR3 in DNA: TGCGCCAGCAGCTTGGTTAGCTTGCGCGGACAGGGGGAACGGGAGCAGTACTTC. As protein: CASSLVSLRGQGEREQYF. The full variable domain, in which reference TRBV5-1 and TRBJ2-7 provide the parts outside the CDR3, is KAGVTQTPRYLIKTRGQQVTLSCSPISGHRSVSWYQQTPGQGLQFLFEYFSETQRNKGNFPGRFSGRQFSNSRSEMNVSTLELGDSALYLCASSLVSLRGQGEREQYFGPGTRLTVT.

J is TRBJ2-7 and V is TRBV15; TRBD1 matches 7 bases. V shed 4 bases and J 0 bases; nucleotides not matched to a gene: 3. The CDR3 length is 14 residues. CDR1 is LNHNV, CDR2 YYDKDF, per germline (reference sequence). CDR3 DNA: TGTGCCACCAGCACCCGGACAGGCTCCTACGAGCAGTACTTC. Its protein is CATSTRTGSYEQYF.

The genes are TRBV28 and TRBJ1-1, with TRBD1 matching over 9 bases. J lost 6 bases, V lost 6 bases, and 11 bases had no gene match. Germline V CDR1 and CDR2: MDHEN, SYDVKM. This CDR3 contains 15 residues. This CDR3 reads CASRTPGTGKPEAFF. The CDR3, as DNA: TGTGCCAGCAGGACTCCCGGGACAGGGAAGCCTGAAGCTTTCTTT. Variable domain in full (rest from reference TRBV28 and TRBJ1-1): DVKVTQSSRYLVKRTGEKVFLECVQDMDHENMFWYRQDPGLGLRLIYFSYDVKMKEKGDIPEGYSVSREKKERFSLILESASTNQTSMYLCASRTPGTGKPEAFFGQGTRLTVV.